The present entry profiles one T cell receptor beta chain with its context. This specimen belongs to a study of CD8 T cells in Susac syndrome. It was with random hexamers that 0.5 to 1 ug RNA was reverse transcribed. TCRdb analysed the immunoSEQ multiplex PCR reads with MiXCR anew, one entry per CDR3 protein. The table has 250,000 to 300,000 distinct CDR3 sequences, approximately 81% seen once; the top ten hold over 0.1%. It was negative isolation that provided the CD8+ and CD4+ T cells, whereas TEMRA cells were enriched by FACS. V lost 0 bases to trimming and J lost 1 base, with 6 bases between them. This CDR3 is 15 amino acids long.

V usage is TRBV23-1 and J usage is TRBJ1-4, with a weak D call TRBD1 (6 bases). TRBV23-1 falls under the ORF class, with uncertain function. The TCR sequence derives from a human donor with multiple sclerosis. What was sequenced was CD8+ T cells from PBMCs. CDR3 DNA sequence: TGCGCCAGCAGTCAATCAGGGGGAACTAATGAAAAACTGTTTTTT. Amino acids: CASSQSGGTNEKLFF.